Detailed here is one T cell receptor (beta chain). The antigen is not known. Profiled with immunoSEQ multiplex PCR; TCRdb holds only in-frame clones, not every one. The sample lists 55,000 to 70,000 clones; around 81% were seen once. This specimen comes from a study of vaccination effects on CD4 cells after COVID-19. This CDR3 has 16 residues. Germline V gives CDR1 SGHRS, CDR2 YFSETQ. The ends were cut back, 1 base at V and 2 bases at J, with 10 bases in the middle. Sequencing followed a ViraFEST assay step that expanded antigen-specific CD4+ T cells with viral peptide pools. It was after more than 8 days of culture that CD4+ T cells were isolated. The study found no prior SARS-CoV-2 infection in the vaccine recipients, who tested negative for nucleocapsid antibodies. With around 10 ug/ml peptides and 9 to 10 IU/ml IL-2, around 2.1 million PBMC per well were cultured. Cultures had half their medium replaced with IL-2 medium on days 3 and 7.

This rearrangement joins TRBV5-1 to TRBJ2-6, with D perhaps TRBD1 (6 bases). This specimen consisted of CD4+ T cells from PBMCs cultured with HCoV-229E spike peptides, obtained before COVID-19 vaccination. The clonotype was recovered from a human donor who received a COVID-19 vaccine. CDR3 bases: TGCGCCAGCAGCTTGTATGGGGGCGCTGGGGCCAACGTCCTGACTTTC. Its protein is CASSLYGGAGANVLTF.